The T cell receptor (beta chain) under discussion was sequenced for a study of cytomegalovirus exposure and HLA in healthy donors. Study-level results: Rarity marked most TCR sequences, yet some public TCRs occurred in many donors. Prior analysis indicated that the majority of TCR beta V segments exhibited productivity approximately 90% or approximately 30% of the time. An analysis was carried out later, and it reportedly showed fewer N-insertions in an Asian-associated ancestry cluster than the approximately 610-donor mean.

The PCR used 60 Vbeta and 13 Jbeta primers. Method: immunoSEQ multiplex PCR; TCRdb's copy keeps in-frame clones and lacks some. Among about 150,000 clones, roughly 80% were seen once, and the ten largest hold less than 8.5%. J gave up 4 bases and V 7 bases, and 15 bases lay outside the gene matches. The CDR3 loop spans 18 amino acids. This clone has just a few counts. Its antigen is undetermined. The sequence was obtained from a man aged 25 to 40 in good health and CMV-seropositive. Source material: PBMCs. This chain uses TRBV23-1 with TRBJ1-3, with TRBD1 matching over 11 bases. TRBV23-1 falls under the ORF class, with uncertain function. CDR3 nucleotide sequence: TGCGCCAGCACCAAAGGGGGGACAGGGGGGCTCTGGGGAAACACCATATATTTT. It specifies CASTKGGTGGLWGNTIYF.